This TCR beta chain was identified in a study of a mutant IDH1 vaccine in newly diagnosed glioma. For the study at large: Eight vaccinations went to patients in weeks 1, 3, 5, 7, 11, 15, 19, 23. Patients arrived already treated with radiotherapy, temozolomide, or both, most having had both. Vaccines were first given 4-6 weeks after radiotherapy alone, or with temozolomide cycles.

For this clone: The antigen remains unidentified.

Clones were sequenced by immunoSEQ multiplex PCR, and TCRdb holds only the in-frame ones, with some missing. This sample yields about 40,000 clones, of which approximately 89% are seen a single time; roughly 2.6% belongs to the top ten. Time point defined: week 5, during vaccination. Every vaccine dose comprised 300 ug of mutant IDH1 20-mer peptide plus topical imiquimod. Astrocytomas found in donors were new, WHO grade 3 or 4, IDH1-mutant and ATRX-lost. Germline V gene sequence: CDR1 MDHEN, CDR2 SYDVKM. The CDR3 has 20 amino acids. J was trimmed by 0 bases and V by 5 bases; bases with no gene match: 20.

Sequencing used PBMCs, obtained from a glioma patient whose treatment included an IDH1 peptide vaccine. The chain combines TRBV28 with TRBJ2-7; 9 positions agree with TRBD2. The sequence was obtained from a man in his fifties with glioma. The CDR3 coding sequence is TGTGCCAGCAGTCAAACATCCCTTGGCGGGAGGGCTCTAAGCTCCTACGAGCAGTACTTC. It translates to CASSQTSLGGRALSSYEQYF.